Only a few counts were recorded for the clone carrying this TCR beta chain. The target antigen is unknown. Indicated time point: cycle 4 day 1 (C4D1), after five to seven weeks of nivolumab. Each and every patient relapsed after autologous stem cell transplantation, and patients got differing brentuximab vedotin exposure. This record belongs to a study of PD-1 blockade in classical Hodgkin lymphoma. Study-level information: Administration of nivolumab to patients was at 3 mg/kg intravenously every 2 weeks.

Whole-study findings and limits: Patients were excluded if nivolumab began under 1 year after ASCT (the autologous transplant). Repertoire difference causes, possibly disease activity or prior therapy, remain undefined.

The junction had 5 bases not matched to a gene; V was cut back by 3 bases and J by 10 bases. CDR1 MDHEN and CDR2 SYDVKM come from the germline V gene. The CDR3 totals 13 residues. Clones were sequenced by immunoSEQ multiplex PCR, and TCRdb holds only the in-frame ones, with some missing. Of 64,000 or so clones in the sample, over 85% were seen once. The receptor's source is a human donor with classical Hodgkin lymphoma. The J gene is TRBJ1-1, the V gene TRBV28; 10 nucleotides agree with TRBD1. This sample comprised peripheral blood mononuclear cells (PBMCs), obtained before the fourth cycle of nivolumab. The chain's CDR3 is CASSLWDRGPAFF. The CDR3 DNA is TGTGCCAGCAGTTTGTGGGACAGGGGCCCAGCTTTCTTT.